Below are 6 T cell receptor beta chains sequenced from a single sample in a study of T cell responses to AZD1222 COVID-19 vaccine. Generated by immunoSEQ multiplex PCR, the TCRdb table keeps only in-frame clones and is missing some. The table records 120,000 or so clones, 75% to 90% of them present only once. The source material was peripheral blood, sampled on day 0 of AZD1222 vaccination. The receptor set was obtained from an adult in good health.

This clone was counted between two and nine times. The rearrangement links TRBV14 to TRBJ2-3, with a weak D call TRBD1 (5 bases). V shed 1 base and J shed 0 bases, with 11 bases lying between them. CDR3 length: 16 amino acids. Germline V gene lookup returns CDR1 SGHDN and CDR2 FVKESK. The CDR3 DNA follows: TGTGCCAGCAGCCAAGTCAAACAGGCTAGCACAGATACGCAGTATTTT. Its protein product is CASSQVKQASTDTQYF.

This chain connects TRBV24-1 to TRBJ2-3, with 9 bases lining up with TRBD2. Germline V CDR1 and CDR2: KGHDR, SFDVKD. V was pared by 0 bases and J by 4 bases, with 4 bases of the junction left unmatched. This CDR3 spans 16 amino acids. The DNA for the CDR3 is TGTGCCACCAGTGATTTGCGCGGGGGGGGCGCAGATACGCAGTATTTT. Translation: CATSDLRGGGADTQYF.

The chain recombines TRBV19 with TRBJ2-1, with 8 bases aligning to TRBD2. The germline V gene has CDR1 LNHDA and CDR2 SQIVND (reference sequence). The trim removed 6 bases at V and 1 base at J, leaving 5 bases unmatched. The CDR3 runs to 15 residues. The CDR3 DNA sequence: TGTGCCAGTAGCGCAAGCGGGGGTTCCTACAATGAGCAGTTCTTC. Its protein product is CASSASGGSYNEQFF.

V gene TRBV30 combines with J gene TRBJ1-1; D is uncertain. Germline-derived CDR1 and CDR2 are GTSNPN and SVGIG (reference sequence). There are 13 residues in the CDR3. V was clipped by 0 bases and J by 3 bases, with 8 bases between them. In DNA, the CDR3 is TGTGCCTGGAGTGTACAACGGGACACTGAAGCTTTCTTT. Translating it yields CAWSVQRDTEAFF.

J is TRBJ2-1 and V is TRBV5-4, with 9 bases identical to TRBD1. The CDR3 runs to 14 residues. The germline gives CDR1 SGHNT, CDR2 YYREEE (reference sequence). J lost 4 bases, V lost 6 bases, and 5 bases had no gene match. CDR3 bases: TGTGCCAGCACCCGGACAGGGGATTACAATGAGCAGTTCTTC. It codes for CASTRTGDYNEQFF.

The chain is built from TRBV7-8 and TRBJ2-7, with TRBD2 as a possible D gene (6 bases). Germline V lookup: CDR1 SGHVS, CDR2 FQNEAQ. Trimming shortened V by 5 bases and J by 3 bases, and 11 bases separated the two germline ends. The length of the CDR3 is 13 residues. The CDR3 DNA sequence: TGTGCCAGCAGCCGCGGGACTTTCTACGAGCAGTACTTC. Translating gives CASSRGTFYEQYF.